Reported below is one T cell receptor beta chain. Its target is not known. The data are from a study of cytomegalovirus exposure and HLA in healthy donors. Study at large: The same platform was used for the roughly 120 validation repertoires as for the approximately 630 first-cohort repertoires, as reported in a later analysis. The study, taken as a whole, reports: The study found most TCR sequences rare, yet found some public TCRs in many donors. Under in vitro conditions, three CMV-associated chains were confirmed as specific for CMV antigens. The authors listed over 150 TCR beta chains as cytomegalovirus-associated.

Generated by immunoSEQ multiplex PCR, the TCRdb table keeps only in-frame clones and is missing some. Altogether around 140,000 clones are present, 94% being singletons, with the ten largest covering 1.5% to 2%. The CDR3 loop spans 16 amino acids. Per germline, CDR1 MDHEN and CDR2 SYDVKM. V lost 6 bases, J lost 9 bases, and 24 bases lay in between. V is TRBV28 and J is TRBJ2-1; the D gene is possibly TRBD2 (6 bases). This clonotype was obtained from a man in his late teens or twenties in good health and CMV-seropositive. The sequenced material came from PBMCs. As DNA, the CDR3 is TGTGCCAGCAGCCCCGTAGCGGAGGTAGCCTTGAGTGAGCAGTTCTTC. It yields the protein CASSPVAEVALSEQFF.